The rows below give T cell receptor beta chains drawn from one sample of a study of blood T cell repertoires in COVID-19. Profiling relied on immunoSEQ multiplex PCR, and the TCRdb table lists in-frame clones only, not all of them. The sample lists some 150,000 clones, more than 75% seen once, with roughly 8.1% in the top ten. Sequenced sample: peripheral blood. The receptors here all came from a woman in her 70s with acute or convalescent COVID-19. CDR3s include the opening cysteine and the closing phenylalanine or tryptophan. A D gene is named only where the DNA matches it firmly. For some rows the clone size is stated as once, few or many, or as a class when expanded; others skip it.

V gene	clone size	J gene	D gene	CDR3 protein	CDR3 DNA
TRBV19	-	TRBJ1-6	-	CASRTNGQYNSPLHF	TGTGCCAGTAGGACGAACGGACAGTATAATTCACCCCTCCACTTT
TRBV10-1	-	TRBJ2-7	TRBD1	CASRIPDRIAYEQYF	TGCGCCAGCAGAATTCCGGACAGGATAGCCTACGAGCAGTACTTC
TRBV4-3	-	TRBJ2-7	TRBD2	CASSQLAGDVYEQYF	TGCGCCAGCAGCCAACTAGCGGGGGATGTCTACGAGCAGTACTTC
TRBV4-2	-	TRBJ2-1	TRBD2	CASSRSGLAGGNEQFF	TGTGCCAGCAGCCGTTCCGGACTAGCGGGGGGCAATGAGCAGTTCTTC
TRBV30	few	TRBJ2-1	-	CAWTLLGPGNEQFF	TGTGCCTGGACTCTTCTAGGCCCGGGCAATGAGCAGTTCTTC
TRBV27	-	TRBJ2-3	-	CASSPRRGWGTDTQYF	TGTGCCAGCAGTCCCCGGCGGGGATGGGGTACAGATACGCAGTATTTT
TRBV18	few	TRBJ1-5	-	CASSLLGDSNQPQHF	TGTGCCAGCTCACTATTAGGAGATAGCAATCAGCCCCAGCATTTT
TRBV6-5	-	TRBJ1-3	TRBD1	CASSYSTGGRNTIYF	TGTGCCAGCAGTTACTCGACAGGGGGTAGAAACACCATATATTTT
TRBV29-1	-	TRBJ1-1	TRBD1	CSVGDRGNTEAFF	TGCAGCGTCGGGGACAGAGGGAACACTGAAGCTTTCTTT
TRBV7-2	-	TRBJ2-3	TRBD2	CASSPGGRTDTQYF	TGTGCCAGCAGCCCGGGAGGGCGCACAGATACGCAGTATTTT
TRBV5-4	-	TRBJ1-5	-	CASILSFSELPPGVQPQHF	TGTGCCAGCATCTTAAGCTTCTCGGAATTACCCCCGGGAGTTCAGCCCCAGCATTTT
TRBV30	-	TRBJ2-3	TRBD2	CAWGSGRGGTDTQYF	TGTGCCTGGGGTAGCGGGAGAGGGGGCACAGATACGCAGTATTTT
TRBV2	many	TRBJ1-1	-	CASNGRWNKDTEAFF	TGTGCCAGCAATGGCAGGTGGAATAAGGACACTGAAGCTTTCTTT
TRBV2	-	TRBJ1-2	-	CASSEPRGYGYTF	TGTGCCAGCAGTGAACCCAGGGGCTATGGCTACACCTTC
TRBV28	-	TRBJ2-7	-	CASSSAGIPYEQYF	TGTGCCAGCAGTAGCGCAGGGATCCCCTACGAGCAGTACTTC
TRBV18	-	TRBJ1-6	-	CASSPEGDSPLHF	TGTGCCAGCTCACCTGAGGGGGATTCACCCCTCCACTTT
TRBV5-4	-	TRBJ1-3	-	CASSSDSTGNTIYF	TGTGCCAGCAGCTCCGACAGTACTGGAAACACCATATATTTT
TRBV25-1	once	TRBJ1-1	TRBD1	CASSWGQGRAFF	TGTGCCAGCAGCTGGGGACAGGGCAGGGCTTTCTTT
TRBV6-6	-	TRBJ1-1	-	CASIGQMNTEAFF	TGTGCCAGCATTGGACAGATGAACACTGAAGCTTTCTTT
TRBV6-6	few	TRBJ2-7	TRBD2	CASSYGLAGEQYF	TGTGCCAGCAGTTACGGGCTAGCGGGTGAGCAGTACTTC
TRBV3-1/TRBV3-2	-	TRBJ1-2	-	CASSQDKHLYGYTF	TGTGCCAGCAGCCAAGACAAGCACCTCTATGGCTACACCTTC
TRBV5-1	-	TRBJ1-2	TRBD1	CASSSEGQGANYGYTF	TGCGCCAGCAGCTCGGAGGGACAGGGAGCTAACTATGGCTACACCTTC
TRBV5-1	-	TRBJ1-2	-	CASSLWGGRYTF	TGCGCCAGCAGCTTGTGGGGCGGTCGCTACACCTTC
TRBV6-2/TRBV6-3	-	TRBJ1-5	TRBD1	CASSIPRQGSSNQPQHF	TGTGCCAGCAGTATCCCCCGACAGGGGAGTAGCAATCAGCCCCAGCATTTT
TRBV5-1	-	TRBJ2-1	TRBD2	CASSAQLAGGYNEQFF	TGCGCCAGCAGCGCACAGCTAGCGGGGGGGTACAATGAGCAGTTCTTC